This section outlines one T cell receptor beta chain sequence together with its context. This entry is derived from a study of blood T cell repertoires in COVID-19. Study processing details: Estimation of nucleated cell counts was performed using reference gene primer amplification. The protocol was immunoSEQ multiplex PCR, while the TCRdb copy is restricted to in-frame clones and leaves out a portion. That table is the source of V, J and clone size, and D and trimming were worked out from the DNA. The table lists approximately 120,000 clones, 81% of them singletons. Sequencing was done on a sample of peripheral blood. This clonotype was sampled from a man aged 30 to 39 with COVID-19, enrolled during active disease.

The CDR3 reads CASSYTGLAGANEQFF. The CDR3 DNA reads as TGTGCCAGCAGTTATACGGGACTAGCGGGAGCCAATGAGCAGTTCTTC. This chain connects TRBV6-5 to TRBJ2-1; TRBD2 matches 14 bases. There are 16 residues in the CDR3. The germline CDR1 and CDR2 sequences are MNHEY and SVGAGI. With 3 bases clipped from V and 6 bases from J, the junction kept 4 bases outside the gene matches.